This T cell receptor (beta chain) was sequenced for a study of OX40 agonist ivuxolimab in advanced cancers. About the study: Patients received the agonistic anti-OX40 (CD134) antibody ivuxolimab.

Concerning this clone itself: Its antigen is unidentified.

Only in-frame clones appear in the TCRdb table, and some are missing; sequencing was by immunoSEQ multiplex PCR. In the table there are around 45,000 clones, 88% of which are singletons. Broader study findings: Both CD4+ and CD8+ T cell populations in blood had undergone clonal expansion by week 6 at 0.1 to 3.0 mg/kg. On average, CD8+ T cells showed a greater number of expanded clones than CD4+.

This CDR3 contains 13 residues. V was clipped by 6 bases and J by 5 bases, with 14 bases between them. CDR1 MNHEY and CDR2 SVGAGI come from the germline V gene. Blood sampling took place at baseline, cycle 4 day 1, and cycle 7 day 1. The receptor was isolated from an adult with an advanced solid tumor such as melanoma, head and neck, liver or kidney cancer. V usage is TRBV6-5 and J usage is TRBJ2-7; a possible D gene is TRBD2 (5 bases). Sequencing was performed on CD4+ or CD8+ T cells sorted from blood, taken in a trial of the OX40 agonist ivuxolimab. The CDR3 DNA reads TGTGCCAGCAGATATCTAGCTCGGGACGAGCAGTACTTC. It specifies CASRYLARDEQYF.